This T cell receptor beta chain stems from a study of shared clonotypes between healthy human individuals. Per the authors' pipeline: ImmunoSEQ gave junction-only sequences without quality scores, so filtering differed. Here immunoSEQ multiplex PCR was the method, and the copy in TCRdb shows in-frame clones only, minus some. V and J calls and clone size follow that table, whereas D and trimming were derived from the DNA. The table includes approximately 2.5 million clones, 85% to 95% detected once. General observations from the study: Naive subsets generally had larger estimated richness than memory subsets. Represented diversity (both genetic and exposure-history) was limited by the small number of donors.

The study drew its donors from healthy HIV-negative adults without recent acute infections or vaccinations. The CDR3 has 19 residues. Germline-derived CDR1 and CDR2 are LNHDA and SQIVND (reference sequence). V gave up 6 bases and J gave up 0 bases; unmatched junction bases: 13. Comment on this clone: Its antigen remains unknown.

The chain combines TRBV19 with TRBJ2-5; TRBD2 aligns across 13 bases. Sequencing used naive CD4+ T cells sorted from blood. Subset indicated: CD45RA+ positively selected. The sequence derives from a man aged 18 to 29 in good health. This CDR3 is CASRPFPGLAGTNQETQYF. CDR3 nucleotides: TGTGCCAGTAGACCTTTTCCGGGACTAGCGGGAACTAACCAAGAGACCCAGTACTTC.